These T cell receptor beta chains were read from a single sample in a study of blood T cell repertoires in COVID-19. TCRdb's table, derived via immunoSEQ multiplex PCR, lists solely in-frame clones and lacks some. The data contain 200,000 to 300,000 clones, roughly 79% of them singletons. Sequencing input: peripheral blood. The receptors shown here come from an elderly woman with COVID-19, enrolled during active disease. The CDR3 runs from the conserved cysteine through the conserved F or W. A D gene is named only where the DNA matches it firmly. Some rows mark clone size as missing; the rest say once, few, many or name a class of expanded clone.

cdr3_aa: CASSFRDKSSYEQYF
cdr3_nt: TGTGCCAGCAGCTTCCGGGACAAGAGCTCCTACGAGCAGTACTTC
cdr3_length: 15
d_call: .
j_call: TRBJ2-7
v_call: TRBV7-2
clone_size: .

cdr3_aa: CASSPEGTEAFF
cdr3_nt: TGTGCCAGCAGTCCTGAGGGAACTGAAGCTTTCTTT
cdr3_length: 12
d_call: .
j_call: TRBJ1-1
v_call: TRBV6-6
clone_size: once

cdr3_aa: CASSLDGSNYGYTF
cdr3_nt: TGTGCCAGCAGCTTAGACGGTTCTAACTATGGCTACACCTTC
cdr3_length: 14
d_call: .
j_call: TRBJ1-2
v_call: TRBV7-2
clone_size: .

cdr3_aa: CASSLAPAGDYEQYF
cdr3_nt: TGTGCCAGCAGCTTAGCCCCAGCGGGAGACTACGAGCAGTACTTC
cdr3_length: 15
d_call: TRBD2
j_call: TRBJ2-7
v_call: TRBV7-2
clone_size: .

cdr3_aa: CAIGAGLAGGMSQETQYF
cdr3_nt: TGTGCCATCGGGGCGGGACTAGCGGGAGGGATGAGCCAAGAGACCCAGTACTTC
cdr3_length: 18
d_call: TRBD2
j_call: TRBJ2-5
v_call: TRBV10-3
clone_size: .

cdr3_aa: CASSRDPGTASNYGYTF
cdr3_nt: TGTGCCAGTAGCAGGGACCCCGGGACAGCCAGCAACTATGGCTACACCTTC
cdr3_length: 17
d_call: TRBD1
j_call: TRBJ1-2
v_call: TRBV19
clone_size: .

cdr3_aa: CASSPDRIGGETQYF
cdr3_nt: TGTGCCAGCAGCCCTGACAGAATAGGTGGAGAGACCCAGTACTTC
cdr3_length: 15
d_call: .
j_call: TRBJ2-5
v_call: TRBV5-4
clone_size: once

cdr3_aa: CASSLVTGGTEAFF
cdr3_nt: TGTGCCAGCAGCTTAGTTACAGGGGGTACTGAAGCTTTCTTT
cdr3_length: 14
d_call: TRBD1
j_call: TRBJ1-1
v_call: TRBV7-2
clone_size: few

cdr3_aa: CSVGGGPKNIQYF
cdr3_nt: TGCAGCGTTGGCGGGGGTCCCAAAAACATTCAGTACTTC
cdr3_length: 13
d_call: TRBD2
j_call: TRBJ2-4
v_call: TRBV29-1
clone_size: .

cdr3_aa: CASSLLEVGGYTF
cdr3_nt: TGTGCCAGCAGCTTACTAGAGGTCGGGGGCTACACCTTC
cdr3_length: 13
d_call: .
j_call: TRBJ1-2
v_call: TRBV5-5
clone_size: .

cdr3_aa: CASGSDRDGSSGNTIYF
cdr3_nt: TGTGCTAGTGGTTCCGACCGGGACGGGAGCTCTGGAAACACCATATATTTT
cdr3_length: 17
d_call: .
j_call: TRBJ1-3
v_call: TRBV12-5
clone_size: .

cdr3_aa: CASSYGTGAIGGYTF
cdr3_nt: TGTGCCAGCAGTTATGGGACAGGGGCCATCGGGGGCTACACCTTC
cdr3_length: 15
d_call: TRBD1
j_call: TRBJ1-2
v_call: TRBV28
clone_size: .

cdr3_aa: CSVKGHPSGNTIYF
cdr3_nt: TGCAGCGTAAAGGGGCACCCCTCTGGAAACACCATATATTTT
cdr3_length: 14
d_call: .
j_call: TRBJ1-3
v_call: TRBV29-1
clone_size: .

cdr3_aa: CASSFWQGISTEAFF
cdr3_nt: TGCGCCAGCAGCTTCTGGCAGGGGATAAGCACTGAAGCTTTCTTT
cdr3_length: 15
d_call: .
j_call: TRBJ1-1
v_call: TRBV5-1
clone_size: .

cdr3_aa: CASSFGQDSPLHF
cdr3_nt: TGTGCCAGTAGTTTTGGCCAGGATTCACCCCTCCACTTT
cdr3_length: 13
d_call: .
j_call: TRBJ1-6
v_call: TRBV12-3/TRBV12-4
clone_size: .

cdr3_aa: CASSPRGLGFNYGYTF
cdr3_nt: TGTGCCAGCAGCCCACGGGGATTAGGCTTTAACTATGGCTACACCTTC
cdr3_length: 16
d_call: .
j_call: TRBJ1-2
v_call: TRBV11-2
clone_size: .

cdr3_aa: CASSDTGEQFF
cdr3_nt: TGTGCCAGCAGCGACACAGGGGAGCAGTTCTTC
cdr3_length: 11
d_call: .
j_call: TRBJ2-1
v_call: TRBV3-1/TRBV3-2
clone_size: once

cdr3_aa: CASSPPLEKREADTQYF
cdr3_nt: TGTGCCAGCTCACCACCCCTCGAAAAGCGGGAAGCAGATACGCAGTATTTT
cdr3_length: 17
d_call: TRBD2
j_call: TRBJ2-3
v_call: TRBV18
clone_size: few

cdr3_aa: CASSSGVLNSPYGYTF
cdr3_nt: TGTGCCAGTAGCTCAGGGGTACTGAACTCCCCTTATGGCTACACCTTC
cdr3_length: 16
d_call: .
j_call: TRBJ1-2
v_call: TRBV19
clone_size: .

cdr3_aa: CASSLAGPEGTQYF
cdr3_nt: TGTGCCAGCAGCTTAGCGGGGCCTGAGGGTACGCAGTATTTT
cdr3_length: 14
d_call: .
j_call: TRBJ2-3
v_call: TRBV7-3
clone_size: .

cdr3_aa: CASGPGGTGNTIYF
cdr3_nt: TGCGCCAGCGGCCCAGGGGGGACTGGAAACACCATATATTTT
cdr3_length: 14
d_call: TRBD1
j_call: TRBJ1-3
v_call: TRBV5-1
clone_size: .

cdr3_aa: CASSRVRGNNQPQHF
cdr3_nt: TGTGCCAGCAGTCGGGTGAGGGGGAACAATCAGCCCCAGCATTTT
cdr3_length: 15
d_call: .
j_call: TRBJ1-5
v_call: TRBV6-2/TRBV6-3
clone_size: .

cdr3_aa: CASSLRTVYEQYF
cdr3_nt: TGTGCCAGCAGCTTAAGGACTGTTTACGAGCAGTACTTC
cdr3_length: 13
d_call: .
j_call: TRBJ2-7
v_call: TRBV7-2
clone_size: .

cdr3_aa: CASRRGTAMNTEAFF
cdr3_nt: TGCGCCAGCAGACGAGGGACAGCTATGAACACTGAAGCTTTCTTT
cdr3_length: 15
d_call: TRBD1
j_call: TRBJ1-1
v_call: TRBV10-2
clone_size: .

cdr3_aa: CATSEGLRNQPQHF
cdr3_nt: TGTGCCACCAGTGAGGGGCTTCGCAATCAGCCCCAGCATTTT
cdr3_length: 14
d_call: .
j_call: TRBJ1-5
v_call: TRBV24-1
clone_size: .

cdr3_aa: CASSVAGRATEAFF
cdr3_nt: TGTGCCAGCAGCGTAGCCGGCAGGGCCACTGAAGCTTTCTTT
cdr3_length: 14
d_call: .
j_call: TRBJ1-1
v_call: TRBV9
clone_size: .

cdr3_aa: CASTGGGAKNIQYF
cdr3_nt: TGTGCCAGCACGGGGGGAGGGGCCAAAAACATTCAGTACTTC
cdr3_length: 14
d_call: TRBD2
j_call: TRBJ2-4
v_call: TRBV27
clone_size: .

cdr3_aa: CASSLVLAGFSSYNEQFF
cdr3_nt: TGTGCCAGCAGCTTGGTACTAGCGGGCTTCAGCTCCTACAATGAGCAGTTCTTC
cdr3_length: 18
d_call: TRBD2
j_call: TRBJ2-1
v_call: TRBV5-4
clone_size: .

cdr3_aa: CASGASWMNTEAFF
cdr3_nt: TGTGCCAGTGGGGCCAGCTGGATGAACACTGAAGCTTTCTTT
cdr3_length: 14
d_call: .
j_call: TRBJ1-1
v_call: TRBV19
clone_size: .

cdr3_aa: CASRLAGGPLETQYF
cdr3_nt: TGTGCCAGCAGACTAGCGGGAGGGCCTCTGGAGACCCAGTACTTC
cdr3_length: 15
d_call: TRBD2
j_call: TRBJ2-5
v_call: TRBV2
clone_size: few